What follows describes a single TCR beta chain. Antigen unknown. The sample belongs to a study of radiotherapy plus CTLA-4 blockade in lung cancer. Notes on the study in general: In blood, after radiotherapy plus ipilimumab, tumor-derived TCR clones expanded.

The table came from immunoSEQ multiplex PCR; TCRdb's copy has only in-frame clones and leaves some out. This sample has about 98,000 clones; around four fifths occur once, and the top ten carry about 3.5%. The CDR3 has 15 residues. J gave up 0 bases and V 4 bases, and 4 bases lay outside the gene matches. The germline V gene has CDR1 WSHSY and CDR2 SAAADI. The clonotype originates from a human donor with non-small cell lung cancer who had a partial response to radiotherapy plus ipilimumab. Sequences were derived from peripheral blood, sampled from a patient treated with radiotherapy plus ipilimumab. The J gene is TRBJ2-5, the V gene TRBV10-2, with 8 bases lining up with TRBD1. This CDR3 is CASSGDRNYQETQYF. The CDR3 nucleotides are TGCGCCAGCAGTGGGGACAGGAACTACCAAGAGACCCAGTACTTC.